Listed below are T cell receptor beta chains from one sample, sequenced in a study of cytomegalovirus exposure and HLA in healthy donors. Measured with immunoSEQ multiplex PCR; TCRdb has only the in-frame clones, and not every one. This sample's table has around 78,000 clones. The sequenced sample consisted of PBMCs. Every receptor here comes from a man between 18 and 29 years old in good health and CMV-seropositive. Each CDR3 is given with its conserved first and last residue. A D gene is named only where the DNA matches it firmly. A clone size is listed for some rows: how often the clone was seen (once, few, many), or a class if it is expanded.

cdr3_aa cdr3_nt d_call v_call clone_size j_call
CASSRGQGGELFF TGTGCCAGCAGTAGGGGCCAAGGCGGGGAGCTGTTTTTT - TRBV6-1 - TRBJ2-2
CAWSEGQMNTEAFF TGTGCCTGGAGCGAGGGACAGATGAACACTGAAGCTTTCTTT TRBD1 TRBV30 - TRBJ1-1
CASSRAGVPGELFF TGCGCCAGCAGCCGGGCAGGGGTTCCCGGGGAGCTGTTTTTT - TRBV5-1 - TRBJ2-2
CASSLTSAEEQYF TGTGCCAGCAGCTTGACTAGCGCGGAAGAGCAGTACTTC TRBD2 TRBV11-2 - TRBJ2-7
CASSFGRGSPLHF TGTGCCAGCAGCTTTGGGAGAGGGTCACCCCTCCACTTT - TRBV11-2 - TRBJ1-6
CASSYPRTSPLRTYNEQFF TGTGCCAGCAGTTACCCCCGGACTAGCCCTCTCCGGACCTACAATGAGCAGTTCTTC TRBD2 TRBV6-7 - TRBJ2-1
CASSLGAGRDSPLHF TGCGCCAGCAGCTTGGGCGCAGGGAGGGATTCACCCCTCCACTTT - TRBV5-1 - TRBJ1-6
CASSSQTGLAEVYEQYF TGTGCCAGCAGCTCTCAGACGGGACTAGCGGAAGTGTACGAGCAGTACTTC TRBD2 TRBV11-2 medium-sized TRBJ2-7
CAWSQILRGNTEAFF TGTGCCTGGAGTCAAATACTCAGGGGGAACACTGAAGCTTTCTTT - TRBV30 - TRBJ1-1
CASSLVGAASNTEAFF TGTGCCAGCAGCTTAGTTGGGGCCGCTTCGAACACTGAAGCTTTCTTT - TRBV11-2 - TRBJ1-1
CASSPIGHSGEQYF TGTGCCAGCTCCCCAATCGGCCATTCCGGGGAGCAGTACTTC - TRBV18 - TRBJ2-7
CASSPSRASGYTF TGTGCCAGCAGCCCTAGTCGCGCCAGCGGCTACACCTTC - TRBV14 - TRBJ1-2